Shown below are 9 T cell receptor beta chains from a single sample sequenced in a study of CXCR3-negative and CXCR3-positive naive CD8 T cells. The TRB cDNA libraries were prepared by 5' RACE with UMI labels. TCRdb re-called the 5' RACE reads; one entry per CDR3 protein, DNA not given. This sample contains some 130,000 distinct CDR3 sequences. Sequenced input: naive CXCR3- CD8+ T cells from blood. Subset here: CD45RO-CCR7+CD27+CD95- naive CD8+ T cells lacking CXCR3 (TNR3-). The receptors derive from a human donor in good health. Some clones in this sample may be carry-over from other donors' samples.

This rearrangement joins TRBV5-1 to TRBJ2-7; TCRdb selects TRBD1, and the lack of DNA leaves this call unchecked. CDR1 is SGHRS and CDR2 is YFSETQ in the germline V gene. The CDR3 runs 14 residues. The CDR3 loop reads CASSLAGATYEQYF. The full variable domain, completed using reference TRBV5-1 and TRBJ2-7, is KAGVTQTPRYLIKTRGQQVTLSCSPISGHRSVSWYQQTPGQGLQFLFEYFSETQRNKGNFPGRFSGRQFSNSRSEMNVSTLELGDSALYLCASSLAGATYEQYFGPGTRLTVT.

The CDR3 is CASSWGRVYEQYF. The genes are TRBV28 and TRBJ2-7; the D call of TRBD1 rests on TCRdb alone, since no DNA is present to check it. Germline V gives CDR1 MDHEN, CDR2 SYDVKM. CDR3 length: 13 amino acids.

The V gene is TRBV6-5, the J gene TRBJ1-1. The CDR3 spans 13 residues. CDR1 is MNHEY and CDR2 is SVGAGI in the germline V gene. The CDR3 is CASSLRQNTEAFF.

The chain is built from TRBV12-3 or TRBV12-4 and TRBJ2-5; the TCRdb D gene call, TRBD2, has no DNA to confirm it. This CDR3 has 13 amino acids. This CDR3 is CASSNLPSGTQYF.

This chain joins TRBV9 and TRBJ2-7; TCRdb reports TRBD1, a call that lacks DNA to check it against. The length of the CDR3 is 17 residues. Per the germline V gene, CDR1 is SGDLS and CDR2 is YYNGEE. CDR3 residues: CASSQKLGGMTNYEQYF.

The chain employs TRBV7-9 and TRBJ2-7; as DNA is missing, the TRBD1 call by TCRdb cannot be tested. Germline CDR1 reads SEHNR; CDR2 reads FQNEAQ (reference sequence). The CDR3 contains 17 residues. The CDR3 spells CASSLELTGTSLEEQYF.

This chain uses TRBV6-2 or TRBV6-3 with TRBJ1-1; as DNA is missing, the TRBD1 call by TCRdb cannot be tested. The CDR3 contains 17 residues. Germline assignment: CDR1 MNHEY and CDR2 SVGEGT. The CDR3 reads CASSLVPGQGMNTEAFF.

V gene TRBV3-1 combines with J gene TRBJ2-3; TCRdb's D call of TRBD2 is untestable without DNA. This CDR3 contains 15 residues. Germline CDR1 LGHDT, CDR2 YNNKEL (reference sequence). This chain's CDR3 is CASSPGTSRADTQYF.

The V call is TRBV6-1, the J call TRBJ2-1; TCRdb selects TRBD2, and the lack of DNA leaves this call unchecked. CDR1 MNHNS and CDR2 SASEGT come from the germline V gene. The length of the CDR3 is 18 residues. The CDR3 spells CASSETSGFQSSYNEQFF.